This T cell receptor (beta chain) was obtained from a study of blood T cells in healthy people across ages. PCR was performed a second time for 7 to 11 cycles using a sample-barcoded 5' primer and a J-beta primer mix. Paired-end reads containing CDR3 totaled no fewer than 2.5 million for each sample. In TCRdb, the 5' RACE reads were re-called with MiXCR into one record per CDR3 protein. The data contain 650,000 to 900,000 distinct CDR3 sequences, about 62% of them seen just once; the ten biggest clones take up around a quarter. This CDR3 region has 15 residues. Germline-derived CDR1 and CDR2 are SGHAT and FQNNGV. The V end was cut by 5 bases, the J end by 4 bases, with 14 bases between. Points from the study as a whole: With unsorted PBMCs, a conclusive comparison of naive versus antigen-experienced cells was not possible.

Investigators took 9.5 to 10 milliliters of peripheral blood from every donor. This clonotype has a handful of counts. What it recognizes is unknown. This chain joins TRBV11-2 and TRBJ2-2; TRBD2 is a possible D gene (6 bases). The material sequenced was blood. This TCR was recovered from a man under 40 in good health. CDR3: CASSLRLASTGELFF. The CDR3 coding sequence is TGTGCCAGCAGCCTCCGGCTAGCGAGCACCGGGGAGCTGTTTTTT.